These 9 T cell receptor beta chains came from one sample sequenced in a study of cytomegalovirus exposure and HLA in healthy donors. Both 60 Vbeta primers and 13 Jbeta primers went into the PCR. TCRdb's copy holds only in-frame clones and misses some; the assay was immunoSEQ multiplex PCR. There are almost 200,000 clones in the sample; around 75% occur only once, and approximately 0.39% lies in the top ten. What was sequenced was PBMCs. The receptors here all came from a male donor in good health and CMV-seropositive.

This clone occurred once. The chain has TRBV30 and TRBJ2-7; D possibly corresponds to TRBD1 (6 bases). The germline V and J ends were trimmed by 0 bases and 7 bases, with 7 bases remaining between them. Per the germline V gene, CDR1 is GTSNPN and CDR2 is SVGIG (reference sequence). The CDR3 contains 11 residues. The CDR3 loop is CAWSVGGEQYF. As DNA, the CDR3 is TGTGCCTGGAGTGTAGGGGGTGAGCAGTACTTC.

This clone was counted a single time. This chain uses TRBV5-1 with TRBJ2-7; 7 bases are shared with TRBD1. With 4 bases clipped from V and 5 bases from J, the junction kept 6 bases outside the gene matches. The germline gives CDR1 SGHRS, CDR2 YFSETQ. The CDR3 loop spans 13 amino acids. The DNA of the CDR3 is TGCGCCAGCAGCACGACAGGGAATCACGAGCAGTACTTC. Translating gives CASSTTGNHEQYF.

The chain couples TRBV11-1 to TRBJ2-5; D unclear. The end of the DNA fits TRBJ2-7 better, so the J call may be wrong. Germline V gene lookup returns CDR1 SGHAT and CDR2 FQDESV (reference sequence). CDR3 length equals 12 residues. CDR3 amino acids: CASSLANYEQYF. DNA of the CDR3: TGTGCCAGCAGCTTAGCAAACTACGAGCAGTACTTC.

This clone was seen more than once but under ten times. The CDR3 is CASSRRRLAGVFNEQFF. The CDR3, as DNA: TGTGCCAGCAGCCGCCGGAGACTAGCGGGAGTCTTCAATGAGCAGTTCTTC. V and J are TRBV28 and TRBJ2-1; 12 nucleotides align to TRBD2. The CDR3 spans 17 residues. The trim removed 6 bases at V and 6 bases at J, leaving 12 bases unmatched. Germline CDR1 reads MDHEN; CDR2 reads SYDVKM.

J is TRBJ2-5 and V is TRBV2; D is perhaps TRBD1 (6 bases). Germline V gene lookup returns CDR1 SNHLY and CDR2 FYNNEI. With 5 bases removed from V and 2 bases from J, the gap between germline ends came to 15 bases. The CDR3 has 15 amino acids. The CDR3 loop is CASSPGQTKQETQYF. The CDR3 region has the DNA TGTGCCAGCAGTCCCGGACAGACCAAACAAGAGACCCAGTACTTC.

V is TRBV7-3 and J is TRBJ1-1; D not resolved. Trimming took 4 bases from V and 4 from J, leaving 13 bases between them. The CDR3 covers 14 residues. Germline V gene lookup returns CDR1 SGHTA and CDR2 FQGTGA. The CDR3, as DNA: TGTGCCAGCAGCTCGGGGTTGTATGGCACTGAAGCTTTCTTT. This encodes CASSSGLYGTEAFF.

This clone came up a few times. V is TRBV5-1 and J is TRBJ1-3, with D tentatively TRBD1 (6 bases). This CDR3 contains 14 residues. From germline, CDR1 is SGHRS and CDR2 YFSETQ. With 0 bases removed from V and 4 bases from J, the gap between germline ends came to 8 bases. The CDR3 reads CASSLGTAGNTIYF. The CDR3 DNA is TGCGCCAGCAGCTTGGGGACAGCCGGAAACACCATATATTTT. Combining the CDR3 with reference TRBV5-1 and TRBJ1-3 gives the whole variable domain KAGVTQTPRYLIKTRGQQVTLSCSPISGHRSVSWYQQTPGQGLQFLFEYFSETQRNKGNFPGRFSGRQFSNSRSEMNVSTLELGDSALYLCASSLGTAGNTIYFGEGSWLTVV.

This chain connects TRBV5-5 to TRBJ1-1; D remains ambiguous. V lost 2 bases and J 4 bases, leaving 15 bases between the germline ends. Germline V gives CDR1 SGHKS, CDR2 YYEKEE (reference sequence). The CDR3 extends over 15 amino acids. In nucleotides, the CDR3 is TGTGCCAGCAGCTTTAACACGGGCGAGGGCACTGAAGCTTTCTTT. It specifies CASSFNTGEGTEAFF.

This clone was counted once. J is TRBJ2-2 and V is TRBV5-1; 8 bases fit TRBD1. The CDR3 is 17 residues long. The germline CDR1 and CDR2 sequences are SGHRS and YFSETQ. Trimming took 2 bases from V and 1 from J; bases not matched to a gene: 7. CDR3: CASSFSSGTGNTGELFF. In DNA, the CDR3 is TGCGCCAGCAGCTTTTCTTCCGGGACAGGGAACACCGGGGAGCTGTTTTTT.